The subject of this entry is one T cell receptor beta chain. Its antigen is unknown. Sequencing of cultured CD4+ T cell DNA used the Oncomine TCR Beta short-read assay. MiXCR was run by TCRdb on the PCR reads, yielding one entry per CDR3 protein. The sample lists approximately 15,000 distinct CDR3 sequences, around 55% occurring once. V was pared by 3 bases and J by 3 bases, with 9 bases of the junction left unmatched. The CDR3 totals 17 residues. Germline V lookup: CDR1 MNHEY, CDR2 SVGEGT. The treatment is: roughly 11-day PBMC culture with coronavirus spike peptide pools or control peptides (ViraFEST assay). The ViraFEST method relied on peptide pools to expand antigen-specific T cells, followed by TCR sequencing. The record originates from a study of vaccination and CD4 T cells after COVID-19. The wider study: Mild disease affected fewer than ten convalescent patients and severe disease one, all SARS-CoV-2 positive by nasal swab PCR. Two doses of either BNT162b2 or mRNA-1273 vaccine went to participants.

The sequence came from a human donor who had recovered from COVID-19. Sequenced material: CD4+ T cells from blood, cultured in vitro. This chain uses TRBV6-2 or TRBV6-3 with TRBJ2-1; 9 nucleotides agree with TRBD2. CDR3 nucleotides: TGTGCCAGCAGTTATAGTCCTCCTAGCGGGATCTACAATGAGCAGTTCTTC. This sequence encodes CASSYSPPSGIYNEQFF.